A selection of T cell receptor beta chains follows, all from one sample in a study of immune evolution from preneoplasia to lung adenocarcinoma. Repertoires were generated with immunoSEQ multiplex PCR, while TCRdb's copy carries only in-frame clones and drops some. The sample has roughly 40,000 clones, about 74% seen once. The sample comprised FFPE invasive lung adenocarcinoma tissue. The receptor source for this set is a person aged 55 to 70 with lung adenocarcinoma. CDR3s include the opening cysteine and the closing phenylalanine or tryptophan. Clone size appears in some rows only: once, few, many, or a class for an expanded clone.

once TRBJ2-1 TRBV27 CASRPGGQGRYNEQFF
once TRBJ1-1 TRBV18 CASSRDRNTEAFF
. TRBJ2-3 TRBV9 CASSLGLAVTDTQYF
. TRBJ2-2 TRBV9 CASSGTSGRFYTGELFF
. TRBJ2-1 TRBV28 CASSLSTRHISSYNEQFF
. TRBJ2-1 TRBV19 CASSGTLAGGDNEQFF
. TRBJ2-7 TRBV30 CAWASGSRDEQYF
. TRBJ2-2 TRBV10-2 CASRGLAGDTGELFF
few TRBJ2-4 TRBV4-1 CASSQDGAPLRIQYF
. TRBJ1-2 TRBV5-6 CASSTGQGHYGYTF
. TRBJ2-5 TRBV5-1 CASSLLSGGETQYF
once TRBJ2-3 TRBV18 CASSTTIDTDTQYF
. TRBJ2-2 TRBV10-1 CASSSTGNTGELFF
. TRBJ1-1 TRBV18 CASSTYRGTEAFF
. TRBJ2-1 TRBV11-3 CASSLGGQDYYNEQFF
. TRBJ2-3 TRBV12-5 CASGFRRGAGDTQYF
. TRBJ1-4 TRBV10-2 CASSEDSAEKLFF
. TRBJ1-1 TRBV19 CASNPTGRLNAEAFF
. TRBJ2-7 TRBV7-8 CASSLQTGYEQYF
. TRBJ2-3 TRBV5-4 CASTTRTREDTQYF
. TRBJ1-5 TRBV6-5 CASQGGINQPQHF
. TRBJ1-1 TRBV28 CASRGRWSEAFF
. TRBJ1-1 TRBV5-4 CASSQDPPQGNTEAFF
. TRBJ2-2 TRBV28 CASSLRQNTGELFF
. TRBJ2-6 TRBV5-1 CASSLYDGISGANVLTF
. TRBJ2-7 TRBV18 CASSPSRMGGEQYF
. TRBJ1-5 TRBV10-3 CAISGTENQPQHF
. TRBJ2-2 TRBV4-1 CASSQDRGSANTGELFF
few TRBJ2-7 TRBV4-1 CASSQEPGTAYEQYF
. TRBJ2-7 TRBV7-2 CASSFTSTVYEQYF
. TRBJ2-3 TRBV9 CASSVGPGAGEVTDTQYF
once TRBJ2-1 TRBV13 CASSSKRELSYNEQFF
medium-sized TRBJ1-1 TRBV30 CAWSTIINTEAFF
few TRBJ2-7 TRBV7-2 CASSQWAEQYF
. TRBJ1-2 TRBV10-2 CASSAGDRGNGYTF
. TRBJ2-3 TRBV2 CASEGVASPDTQYF
. TRBJ1-5 TRBV9 CTSSVVEGDQPQHF
once TRBJ2-1 TRBV19 CASSIVVGMVGEQFF
. TRBJ2-1 TRBV25-1 CASSTGTPSYNEQFF
. TRBJ2-7 TRBV2 CASTGRPEGAEQYF
few TRBJ1-4 TRBV30 CAWSIQGLGGEKLFF
. TRBJ1-5 TRBV15 CATSRDWGYEPQHF
. TRBJ2-7 TRBV28 CASRSRTGGGYEQYF
. TRBJ1-1 TRBV7-3 CASSFPGGEAFF
once TRBJ2-7 TRBV15 CATRFGGIGPSRGNEQYF
medium-sized TRBJ2-7 TRBV6-5 CASLRLGSYEQYF
. TRBJ2-3 TRBV30 CAWSGGGRTDTQYF
. TRBJ1-4 TRBV28 CASSLGRKLFF
. TRBJ2-7 TRBV9 CASSVAPSYEQYF
. TRBJ1-2 TRBV18 CASSPGQGSDGYTF
. TRBJ2-2 TRBV11-3 CASSPRGNTGELFF
. TRBJ2-7 TRBV18 CASSPSFSGRAGYEQYF
. TRBJ1-2 TRBV19 CASTPTDNYGYTF